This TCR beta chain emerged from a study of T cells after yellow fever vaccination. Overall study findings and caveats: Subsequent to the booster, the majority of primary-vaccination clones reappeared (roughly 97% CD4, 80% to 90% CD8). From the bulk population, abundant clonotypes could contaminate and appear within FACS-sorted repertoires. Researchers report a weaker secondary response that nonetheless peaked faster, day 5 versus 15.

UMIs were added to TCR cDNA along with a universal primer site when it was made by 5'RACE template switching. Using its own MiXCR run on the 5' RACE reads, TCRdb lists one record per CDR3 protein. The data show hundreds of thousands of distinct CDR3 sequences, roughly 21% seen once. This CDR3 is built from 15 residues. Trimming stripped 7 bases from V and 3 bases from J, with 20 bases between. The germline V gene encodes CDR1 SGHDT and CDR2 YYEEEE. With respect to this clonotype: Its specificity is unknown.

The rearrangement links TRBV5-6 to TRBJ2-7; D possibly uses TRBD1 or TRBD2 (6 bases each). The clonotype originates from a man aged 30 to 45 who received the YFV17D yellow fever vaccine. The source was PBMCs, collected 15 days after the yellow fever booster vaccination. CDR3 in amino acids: CASQIGGGAIYEQYF. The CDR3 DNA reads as TGTGCCAGCCAAATTGGAGGGGGTGCCATCTACGAGCAGTACTTC.